The 27 T cell receptor beta chains given below trace back to one sample, sequenced in a study of neurological immune-mediated disorders. TCRdb fed the 5' RACE reads into MiXCR, producing one record per CDR3 protein. Of approximately 37,000 distinct CDR3 sequences listed, roughly 14% are singletons. The source material was PBMCs. These receptors all stem from a woman aged 45-65 years with HTLV-1-associated myelopathy (HAM/TSP).

At least ten counts were recorded for this clonotype. Being one base from a much bigger clone, this may be a read error. The chain employs TRBV12-3 or TRBV12-4 and TRBJ2-3; no clear D gene. The CDR3 loop spans 13 amino acids. The V gene lost 10 bases and the J gene lost 2 bases, with 13 bases spanning the gap. Written as DNA, the CDR3 is TGTGCCAACAGAATCGGAAACACAGATACGCAGTATTTT. It is translated as CANRIGNTDTQYF.

This clonotype was detected ten times or more. The chain couples TRBV20-1 to TRBJ2-3; 8 positions agree with TRBD2. There are 15 residues in the CDR3. J gave up 1 base and V 0 bases, and 3 bases lay outside the gene matches. Germline CDR1 DFQATT, CDR2 SNEGSKA (reference sequence). The CDR3 DNA sequence: TGCAGTGCTAGAGATACCGGGGGGGGCACAGATACGCAGTATTTT. Amino acids: CSARDTGGGTDTQYF.

This clonotype was found many times. The genes are TRBV12-3 or TRBV12-4 and TRBJ1-5; D is possibly TRBD1 (6 bases). The V gene lost 8 bases and the J gene lost 9 bases, with 17 bases spanning the gap. CDR3 size: 13 residues. The CDR3 region is CASGQILGAPQHF. DNA for the CDR3: TGTGCCAGCGGACAGATCTTAGGTGCGCCCCAGCATTTT.

This clonotype was counted at least ten times. This chain links TRBV11-3 with TRBJ2-7; D gene unclear. CDR1 is SGHNT, CDR2 YENEEA, per germline. Trimming stripped 1 base from V and 0 bases from J, with 1 base between. The CDR3 consists of 12 residues. The CDR3 sequence: CASSLVSYEQYF. CDR3 in DNA: TGTGCCAGCAGCTTAGTCTCCTACGAGCAGTACTTC. The whole variable domain, filled in from reference TRBV11-3 and TRBJ2-7, reads EAGVVQSPRYKIIEKKQPVAFWCNPISGHNTLYWYLQNLGQGPELLIRYENEEAVDDSQLPKDRFSAERLKGVDSTLKIQPAELGDSAVYLCASSLVSYEQYFGPGTRLTVT.

This clonotype occurred a few times. The CDR3 DNA is TGCAGCACCCTGAGGACAGGGGGAGGCAATGAGCAGTTCTTC. Its protein is CSTLRTGGGNEQFF. The chain employs TRBV29-1 and TRBJ2-1; TRBD1 agrees at 10 bases. This CDR3 is 14 amino acids long. Germline V gives CDR1 SQVTM, CDR2 ANQGSEA. The junction had 10 bases not matched to a gene; V was cut back by 8 bases and J by 6 bases.

A remark on this clonotype: In this CDR3 the conserved last residue, phenylalanine or tryptophan, is missing, so a read error is likely. The limits of the CDR3 on the DNA are not certain, so only TCRdb's listed CDR3 is given. V is TRBV4-1 and J is TRBJ2-3. Counting both end residues, the CDR3 totals 15 amino acids. Germline lookup yields CDR1 MGHRA and CDR2 YSYEKL. CDR3 sequence: CASSPDLTRTDTQDL.

Many counts were recorded for this clonotype. V usage is TRBV5-1 and J usage is TRBJ2-7; a possible D gene is TRBD1 (6 bases). Deletions cut 3 bases from V and 6 bases from J, with 16 bases between. Germline V gene sequence: CDR1 SGHRS, CDR2 YFSETQ. CDR3 length equals 14 residues. CDR3 nucleotides: TGCGCCAGCAGCTCGGGACACTCCCGGGTCGAGCAGTACTTC. Protein: CASSSGHSRVEQYF. Drawing the rest from reference TRBV5-1 and TRBJ2-7, the complete variable domain is KAGVTQTPRYLIKTRGQQVTLSCSPISGHRSVSWYQQTPGQGLQFLFEYFSETQRNKGNFPGRFSGRQFSNSRSEMNVSTLELGDSALYLCASSSGHSRVEQYFGPGTRLTVT.

There are many counts of this clonotype. The genes are TRBV20-1 and TRBJ2-3, with 7 positions matching TRBD2. This CDR3 contains 14 residues. Trimming cost V 5 bases and J 0 bases; bases outside gene matches: 5. Germline CDR1 is DFQATT and CDR2 is SNEGSKA (reference sequence). The CDR3 protein is CSARLATSTDTQYF. The CDR3 nucleotides read TGCAGTGCTCGACTAGCTACTAGCACAGATACGCAGTATTTT.

This clonotype was observed many times. The chain uses TRBV19 and TRBJ2-1, with 16 bases fitting TRBD2. Germline V gives CDR1 LNHDA, CDR2 SQIVND (reference sequence). The CDR3 extends over 21 amino acids. The trim removed 1 base at V and 4 bases at J, leaving 13 bases unmatched. Here the CDR3 DNA reads TGTGCCAGTAGTATAGGCTTACCGGGACTAGCGGGGGGGCCGCTTTACAATGAGCAGTTCTTC. It yields the protein CASSIGLPGLAGGPLYNEQFF.

The chain employs TRBV27 and TRBJ1-1; possibly TRBD1 for D (6 bases). Germline V gene sequence: CDR1 MNHEY, CDR2 SMNVEV (reference sequence). CDR3 length: 14 residues. V lost 9 bases, J lost 8 bases, and 22 bases lay in between. CDR3 loop: CASRTGTRRTEAFF. The CDR3 bases are TGTGCCAGTAGAACCGGGACACGACGCACCGAAGCTTTCTTT.

Many counts were recorded for this clonotype. V gene TRBV12-3 or TRBV12-4 combines with J gene TRBJ1-6, with D unresolved. The V end was cut by 1 base, the J end by 10 bases, with 11 bases between. This CDR3 is 14 amino acids long. CDR3 DNA: TGTGCCAGCAGTTTAGGCCTCCGGGGATCACCCCTCCACTTT. Protein product: CASSLGLRGSPLHF.

A few counts support this clonotype. The chain employs TRBV6-5 and TRBJ1-1; D is uncertain. Germline V gene sequence: CDR1 MNHEY, CDR2 SVGAGI. Trimming removed 6 bases at V and 1 base at J, with 12 bases between. The CDR3 length is 14 residues. CDR3 protein: CASRIRRGNTEAFF. CDR3 coding DNA: TGTGCCAGCAGGATCAGGCGAGGGAACACTGAAGCTTTCTTT.

This clonotype was found many times. The V gene is TRBV5-1, the J gene TRBJ1-4, with 8 bases that match TRBD1. This CDR3 region has 14 residues. With 7 bases clipped from V and 6 bases from J, the junction kept 8 bases outside the gene matches. Per germline, CDR1 SGHRS and CDR2 YFSETQ. The CDR3 loop reads CASAPGGVDEKLFF. CDR3 bases: TGCGCCAGCGCCCCAGGGGGCGTGGATGAAAAACTGTTTTTT. Filled out from reference TRBV5-1 and TRBJ1-4, the complete variable domain reads KAGVTQTPRYLIKTRGQQVTLSCSPISGHRSVSWYQQTPGQGLQFLFEYFSETQRNKGNFPGRFSGRQFSNSRSEMNVSTLELGDSALYLCASAPGGVDEKLFFGSGTQLSVL.

This clonotype was seen ten or more times. This chain uses TRBV9 with TRBJ1-2, with D maybe TRBD1 (5 bases). Per germline, CDR1 SGDLS and CDR2 YYNGEE. There are 15 residues in the CDR3. V lost 0 bases, J lost 1 base, and 10 bases lay in between. For the CDR3, the DNA is TGTGCCAGCAGCGTAGGTCTGGACATTAACTATGGCTACACCTTC. Translated, it gives CASSVGLDINYGYTF.

V is TRBV11-2 and J is TRBJ2-1; 7 bases line up with TRBD1. The V segment lost 5 bases and the J segment 4 bases; nucleotides outside the gene matches: 8. This CDR3 contains 15 residues. CDR1 is SGHAT and CDR2 is FQNNGV in the germline V gene. CDR3 protein: CASSPGTAPYNEQFF. CDR3 DNA: TGTGCCAGCAGCCCCGGGACAGCACCTTACAATGAGCAGTTCTTC.

This clonotype was observed many times. V gene TRBV7-9 combines with J gene TRBJ1-2, with a tentative D call TRBD1 (5 bases). Deletions cut 3 bases from V and 4 bases from J, with 12 bases between. Per germline, CDR1 SEHNR and CDR2 FQNEAQ (reference sequence). This CDR3 has 14 amino acids. The CDR3 nucleotides are TGTGCCAGCAGCTTCAATTCAGGGATCTATGGCTACACCTTC. Protein: CASSFNSGIYGYTF. Based on the CDR3 plus reference TRBV7-9 and TRBJ1-2, the full variable domain is DTGVSQNPRHKITKRGQNVTFRCDPISEHNRLYWYRQTLGQGPEFLTYFQNEAQLEKSRLLSDRFSAERPKGSFSTLEIQRTEQGDSAMYLCASSFNSGIYGYTFGSGTRLTVV.

This clonotype has a count of ten or more. The CDR3 DNA follows: TGTGCCAGCAGCTTGGCCATAGCAGTCAATGAGCAGTTCTTC. It encodes CASSLAIAVNEQFF. The V and J genes are TRBV5-6 and TRBJ2-1; D uncertain. The CDR3 length is 14 residues. Germline V gene lookup returns CDR1 SGHDT and CDR2 YYEEEE. The V gene lost 0 bases and the J gene lost 6 bases, with 10 bases spanning the gap.

Only a few counts were recorded for this clonotype. The chain joins TRBV19 to TRBJ2-7, with D uncertain. CDR1 is LNHDA, CDR2 SQIVND, per germline (reference sequence). The CDR3 sequence is 15 residues long. With 6 bases removed from V and 6 bases from J, the gap between germline ends came to 21 bases. The DNA of the CDR3 is TGTGCCAGTAGCCGTAGTTTGGGAAGCCTCACCGAGCAGTACTTC. This sequence encodes CASSRSLGSLTEQYF. The full variable domain, its missing parts supplied by reference TRBV19 and TRBJ2-7, is DGGITQSPKYLFRKEGQNVTLSCEQNLNHDAMYWYRQDPGQGLRLIYYSQIVNDFQKGDIAEGYSVSREKKESFPLTVTSAQKNPTAFYLCASSRSLGSLTEQYFGPGTRLTVT.

A word on this clonotype: This could be a read error, since a much larger clone is one nucleotide away. This rearrangement joins TRBV4-3 to TRBJ2-7, with 7 positions matching TRBD1. The germline CDR1 and CDR2 sequences are LGHNA and YSLEER. The CDR3 length is 12 residues. The CDR3 here is CVSSSPGGEQYF. Written as DNA, the CDR3 is TGCGTCAGCTCCTCCCCAGGGGGCGAGCAGTACTTC.

This clonotype has a count of ten or more. This chain uses TRBV6-5 with TRBJ2-1; D might be TRBD1 (5 bases). The CDR3 totals 13 residues. Germline V gene data show CDR1 as MNHEY and CDR2 as SVGAGI. Trimming cost V 6 bases and J 4 bases, with 10 bases left between them. The CDR3 DNA reads TGTGCCAGCAGACCGACAGTTTACAATGAGCAGTTCTTC. Its translation is CASRPTVYNEQFF.

This clonotype was seen many times. The rearrangement links TRBV7-2 to TRBJ2-1, with no clear D. This CDR3 has 15 residues. CDR1 is SGHTA and CDR2 is FQGNSA in the germline V gene. V gave up 2 bases and J gave up 3 bases, with 11 bases separating them. The CDR3 here is CASSLPRRDYNEQFF. DNA of the CDR3: TGTGCCAGCAGCTTACCACGTCGAGACTACAATGAGCAGTTCTTC.

This clonotype was counted at least ten times. This sequence joins TRBV12-3 or TRBV12-4 and TRBJ1-4; no clear D gene. This CDR3 is 14 amino acids long. With 3 bases removed from V and 7 bases from J, the gap between germline ends came to 12 bases. The CDR3 loop reads CASSFRSPGEKLFF. In DNA, the CDR3 is TGTGCCAGCAGTTTTCGGAGCCCAGGTGAAAAACTGTTTTTT.

This clonotype was picked up many times. The V and J genes are TRBV28 and TRBJ1-6; no reliable D call. Germline values: CDR1 MDHEN, CDR2 SYDVKM. The CDR3 covers 14 residues. Trimming removed 7 bases at V and 7 bases at J, with 14 bases between. The DNA of the CDR3 is TGTGCCAGCACGCCGGGGATGTCCAATTCACCCCTCCACTTT. Translation gives CASTPGMSNSPLHF.

This clonotype was counted many times. The rearrangement links TRBV5-1 to TRBJ2-3; weak D call: TRBD1 (6 bases). CDR1 SGHRS and CDR2 YFSETQ come from the germline V gene. The CDR3 sequence is 15 residues long. V was cut by 4 bases and J by 2 bases, with 14 bases left in between. CDR3 sequence (DNA): TGCGCCAGCAGCCCCTTGGGGGCGGACACAGATACGCAGTATTTT. Translated, it gives CASSPLGADTDTQYF.

In this sample, this clonotype turned up a few times. This chain uses TRBV18 with TRBJ1-2, with no clear D. CDR1 KGHSH and CDR2 LQKENI come from the germline V gene. This CDR3 contains 13 residues. V gave up 3 bases and J gave up 4 bases, with 9 bases separating them. This CDR3 reads CASSPDVGYGYTF. For the CDR3, the DNA is TGTGCCAGCTCACCCGACGTAGGCTATGGCTACACCTTC.

This clonotype was recorded at least ten times. The V and J genes are TRBV6-5 and TRBJ1-1; maybe TRBD1 (5 bases). CDR1 is MNHEY, CDR2 SVGAGI, per germline. The CDR3 consists of 13 residues. Trimming removed 8 bases at V and 1 base at J, with 11 bases between. The DNA of the CDR3 is TGTGCCAGCCTCAGGGTCGCGAACACTGAAGCTTTCTTT. Translating gives CASLRVANTEAFF.

This clonotype has ten or more counts. This chain links TRBV2 with TRBJ1-5; D is unclear. CDR1 SNHLY and CDR2 FYNNEI come from the germline V gene. Trimming removed 9 bases at V and 4 bases at J, with 13 bases between. This CDR3 region has 13 residues. The chain's CDR3 is CARGGTANQPQHF. The DNA for the CDR3 is TGTGCCAGGGGAGGCACAGCTAATCAGCCCCAGCATTTT. The whole variable domain, remainder taken from reference TRBV2 and TRBJ1-5, is EPEVTQTPSHQVTQMGQEVILRCVPISNHLYFYWYRQILGQKVEFLVSFYNNEISEKSEIFDDQFSVERPDGSNFTLKIRSTKLEDSAMYFCARGGTANQPQHFGDGTRLSIL.